This entry lists 10 T cell receptor beta chains sequenced from one sample in a study of CD8 T cells in ankylosing spondylitis. Their antigens are not known. In TCRdb, the 5' RACE reads were re-called with MiXCR into one record per CDR3 protein. The table has 670,000 or so distinct CDR3 sequences, over 15% seen once. Study observations and caveats: Blood of patients with ankylosing spondylitis appeared to be characterized by a TCR beta motif of roughly eight highly homologous variants.

Source material: blood, either unsorted or a sorted T cell fraction (not recorded which). The receptors derive from a male donor with ankylosing spondylitis.

The chain links TRBV12-3 or TRBV12-4 to TRBJ2-1; 14 bases match TRBD2. This CDR3 has 15 amino acids. The J segment lost 9 bases and the V segment lost 6 bases, leaving 7 bases of the junction unmatched. CDR3 sequence reads: CASRGTSGRKSEQFF. The CDR3 region has the DNA TGTGCCAGCAGGGGGACTAGCGGGAGAAAAAGTGAGCAGTTCTTC.

This clonotype was observed a few times. The gene calls are TRBV12-3 or TRBV12-4 and TRBJ1-1; D not resolved. The CDR3 spans 14 residues. The V end lost 5 bases, the J end lost 6 bases, and 16 bases lay between the germline ends. CDR3 protein: CASSDRALSPEAFF. The CDR3 DNA is TGTGCCAGCAGTGACCGGGCCCTGTCTCCTGAAGCTTTCTTT.

V gene TRBV25-1 combines with J gene TRBJ2-7; the match to TRBD1 covers 10 bases. CDR1 is MGHDK and CDR2 is SYGVNS in the germline V gene. Trimming at V came to 1 base and at J to 3 bases, leaving 6 bases not matched to a gene. The CDR3 is 16 residues long. The CDR3 coding sequence is TGTGCCAGCAGTGAATTCGGGACAGGGGAAGGCTACGAGCAGTACTTC. Encoded protein: CASSEFGTGEGYEQYF.

The chain couples TRBV4-2 to TRBJ2-7; 7 positions match TRBD2. Losses at the gene ends were 0 bases for V and 3 bases for J; bases not matched to a gene: 5. Germline CDR1 is LGHNA and CDR2 is YNFKEQ. The CDR3 runs to 15 residues. This CDR3 is CASSQDGEGLYEQYF. In nucleotides, the CDR3 is TGTGCCAGCAGCCAAGACGGGGAGGGCCTCTACGAGCAGTACTTC.

The chain uses TRBV7-9 and TRBJ2-5; D remains unclear. This CDR3 spans 12 amino acids. V lost 5 bases and J lost 5, with 9 bases in between. From germline, CDR1 is SEHNR and CDR2 FQNEAQ (reference sequence). The CDR3 here is CASSQNSETQYF. The CDR3 DNA reads as TGTGCCAGCAGCCAGAACTCGGAGACCCAGTACTTC.

V is TRBV20-1 and J is TRBJ2-3, with D uncertain. CDR3 length equals 13 residues. V was trimmed by 0 bases and J by 5 bases, leaving 9 bases between them. Germline values: CDR1 DFQATT, CDR2 SNEGSKA (reference sequence). CDR3 protein: CSAREGSIDTQYF. The CDR3 DNA follows: TGCAGTGCTAGAGAGGGGTCCATAGATACGCAGTATTTT.

This clonotype was observed a few times. The gene calls are TRBV9 and TRBJ1-5; D uncertain. The CDR3 contains 14 residues. The germline CDR1 and CDR2 sequences are SGDLS and YYNGEE. V gave up 0 bases and J gave up 7 bases, with 11 bases separating them. CDR3 in amino acids: CASSVGGGGQPQHF. The CDR3 DNA reads as TGTGCCAGCAGCGTAGGGGGAGGCGGGCAGCCCCAGCATTTT.

Notes on this clonotype: In this CDR3 the conserved last residue, phenylalanine or tryptophan, is missing, so a read error is likely. This chain links TRBV6-1 with TRBJ2-7, with TRBD1 as a possible D gene (5 bases). The CDR3 is made up of 15 amino acids. Germline V lookup: CDR1 MNHNS, CDR2 SASEGT. Trimming cost V 4 bases and J 4 bases, with 17 bases left between them. CDR3 sequence reads: CASSAQGGSRYEQYL. In DNA, the CDR3 is TGTGCCAGCAGTGCCCAGGGTGGCTCTCGATACGAGCAGTACTTA.

Ten or more counts support this clonotype. The chain is built from TRBV29-1 and TRBJ2-7, with TRBD1 identical over 10 bases. The germline V gene encodes CDR1 SQVTM and CDR2 ANQGSEA. This CDR3 is 14 amino acids long. Losses at the gene ends were 6 bases for V and 5 bases for J; bases not matched to a gene: 10. The CDR3 nucleotides are TGCAGCGTGGACGGGACAGGGGTAGAAAACGAGCAGTACTTC. It encodes CSVDGTGVENEQYF.

The chain has TRBV7-9 and TRBJ2-1; D gene ambiguous. V was shortened by 4 bases and J by 7 bases, with 11 bases between the two germline ends. The CDR3 has 13 amino acids. Germline CDR1 is SEHNR and CDR2 is FQNEAQ (reference sequence). CDR3 amino acids: CASSSATRNEQFF. The CDR3 DNA follows: TGTGCCAGCAGCTCCGCGACCCGTAATGAGCAGTTCTTC.